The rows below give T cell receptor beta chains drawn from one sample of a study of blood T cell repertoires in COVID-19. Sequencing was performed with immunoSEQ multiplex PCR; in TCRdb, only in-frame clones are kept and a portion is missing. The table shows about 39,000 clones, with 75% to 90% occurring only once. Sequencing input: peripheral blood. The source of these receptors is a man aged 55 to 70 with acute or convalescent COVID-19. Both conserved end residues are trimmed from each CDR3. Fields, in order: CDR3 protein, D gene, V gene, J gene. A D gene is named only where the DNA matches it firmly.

CDR3: ASWGTKTGGYGYT
D: TRBD1
V: TRBV28
J: TRBJ1-2

CDR3: ASSQDRRTSGRMVEQF
D: TRBD2
V: TRBV4-2
J: TRBJ2-1

CDR3: ASSQVWTGGGNTIY
D: TRBD1
V: TRBV4-1
J: TRBJ1-3

CDR3: ASSLDWGGPGTQY
D: TRBD2
V: TRBV11-2
J: TRBJ2-5

CDR3: ASSHKQGAAEKLF
D: TRBD1
V: TRBV7-2
J: TRBJ1-4

CDR3: ASSTGTSGVAGELF
D: TRBD2
V: TRBV7-2
J: TRBJ2-2

CDR3: AWSSIAGHEQY
D: TRBD2
V: TRBV30
J: TRBJ2-7

CDR3: ASSRDTQETQY
D: -
V: TRBV5-8
J: TRBJ2-5

CDR3: ASSQFEGKGSPLH
D: -
V: TRBV18
J: TRBJ1-6

CDR3: ASSSRGTTDTQY
D: -
V: TRBV6-5
J: TRBJ2-3

CDR3: ASSEPGSQPQH
D: -
V: TRBV2
J: TRBJ1-5

CDR3: AWSVADKYEQY
D: -
V: TRBV30
J: TRBJ2-7

CDR3: ASSRLTGGLGGYT
D: TRBD1
V: TRBV3-1/TRBV3-2
J: TRBJ1-2

CDR3: ASSPATGGGYSNQPQH
D: TRBD1
V: TRBV19
J: TRBJ1-5

CDR3: ASSPANRPTSIPANVLT
D: -
V: TRBV4-1
J: TRBJ2-6

CDR3: ASSPRGMGGYT
D: -
V: TRBV5-8
J: TRBJ1-2

CDR3: ASSLLGQSYGYT
D: -
V: TRBV27
J: TRBJ1-2

CDR3: ASSLRGRETGELF
D: -
V: TRBV7-8
J: TRBJ2-2

CDR3: ASAGSNYGYT
D: -
V: TRBV6-5
J: TRBJ1-2

CDR3: ASSSPGALTDTQY
D: -
V: TRBV27
J: TRBJ2-3

CDR3: ASSRDSASGNTIY
D: -
V: TRBV7-2
J: TRBJ1-3

CDR3: ASSSQETQY
D: -
V: TRBV18
J: TRBJ2-5

CDR3: ASSVGAGSTDTQY
D: -
V: TRBV9
J: TRBJ2-3

CDR3: AISDRQGEYEQY
D: TRBD1
V: TRBV10-3
J: TRBJ2-7

CDR3: ASSEEFPLAEAF
D: -
V: TRBV25-1
J: TRBJ1-1

CDR3: ASRKGGGEQF
D: -
V: TRBV3-1/TRBV3-2
J: TRBJ2-1

CDR3: ASKRDFANTEAF
D: -
V: TRBV5-1
J: TRBJ1-1

CDR3: ASSLQGVEETQY
D: TRBD1
V: TRBV11-3
J: TRBJ2-5

CDR3: ASATGVNSPLH
D: TRBD1
V: TRBV14
J: TRBJ1-6

CDR3: ASSLGLGGYNEQF
D: TRBD2
V: TRBV5-1
J: TRBJ2-1

CDR3: ASSRMTGTLEAF
D: TRBD1
V: TRBV7-2
J: TRBJ1-1

CDR3: ASSEVARGLTDTQY
D: -
V: TRBV6-1
J: TRBJ2-3

CDR3: ASSLGTGRLF
D: -
V: TRBV5-1
J: TRBJ1-4

CDR3: ASSKQTSNSNTEAF
D: -
V: TRBV7-6
J: TRBJ1-1

CDR3: TSSQGEGRSGANVLT
D: -
V: TRBV1
J: TRBJ2-6

CDR3: ASSTHGQFGQPQH
D: -
V: TRBV19
J: TRBJ1-5